Here is one T cell receptor beta chain with its context. These data originate in a study of control samples from healthy donors and cancer patients. Trimming at V came to 1 base and at J to 6 bases, leaving 3 bases not matched to a gene. In germline, CDR1 is MDHEN, CDR2 SYDVKM. The CDR3 loop spans 15 amino acids. The assay was immunoSEQ multiplex PCR, and TCRdb's table has in-frame clones only and misses some. The repertoire holds 150,000 or so clones, with 85% to 95% as singletons. The sample was PBMCs. This receptor was obtained from a man between 60 and 75 years old with colorectal cancer. V is TRBV28 and J is TRBJ2-2; 9 nucleotides match TRBD1. The CDR3 nucleotides are TGTGCCAGCAGTTTATACAGGGGGCGTTCCGGGGAGCTGTTTTTT. Protein product: CASSLYRGRSGELFF.